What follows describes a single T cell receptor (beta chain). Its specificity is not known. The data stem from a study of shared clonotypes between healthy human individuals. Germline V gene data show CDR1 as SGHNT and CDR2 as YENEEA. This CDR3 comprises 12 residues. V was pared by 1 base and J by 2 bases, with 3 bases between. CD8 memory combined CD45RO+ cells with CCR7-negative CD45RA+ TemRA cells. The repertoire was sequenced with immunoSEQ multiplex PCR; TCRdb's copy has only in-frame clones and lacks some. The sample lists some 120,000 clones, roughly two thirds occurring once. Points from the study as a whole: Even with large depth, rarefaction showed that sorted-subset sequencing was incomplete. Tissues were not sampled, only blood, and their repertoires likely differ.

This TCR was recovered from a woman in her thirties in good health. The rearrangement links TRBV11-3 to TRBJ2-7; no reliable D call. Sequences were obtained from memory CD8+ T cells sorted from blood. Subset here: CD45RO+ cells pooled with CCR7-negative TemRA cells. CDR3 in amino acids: CASSLGAYEQYF. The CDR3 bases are TGTGCCAGCAGCTTAGGAGCCTACGAGCAGTACTTC. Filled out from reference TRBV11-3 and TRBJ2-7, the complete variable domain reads EAGVVQSPRYKIIEKKQPVAFWCNPISGHNTLYWYLQNLGQGPELLIRYENEEAVDDSQLPKDRFSAERLKGVDSTLKIQPAELGDSAVYLCASSLGAYEQYFGPGTRLTVT.